This T cell receptor (beta chain) originates from a study of blood T cell repertoires in COVID-19. Some clones are missing from TCRdb's copy, which holds only in-frame ones; the method was immunoSEQ multiplex PCR. Of some 73,000 clones in the sample, less than 90% were seen once. Trimming removed 6 bases at V and 4 bases at J, with 9 bases between. Germline V gene lookup returns CDR1 MDHEN and CDR2 SYDVKM. The CDR3 totals 12 residues. Source material: peripheral blood. The clonotype comes from a man older than 75 with COVID-19, enrolled during active disease. V usage is TRBV28 and J usage is TRBJ1-1; D gene uncertain. The CDR3 nucleotides are TGTGCCAGCAGATCGCTAGGCACTGAAGCTTTCTTT. Protein: CASRSLGTEAFF.